A selection of T cell receptor beta chains follows, all from one sample in a study of blood T cell repertoires in COVID-19. Sequencing used immunoSEQ multiplex PCR; TCRdb keeps in-frame clones, though not all of them. The repertoire includes roughly 200,000 clones, 80% to 90% of them detected once, and around 3% sits in the top ten. The sample was peripheral blood. Source of these receptors: a man between 60 and 75 years old with acute or convalescent COVID-19. CDR3s include the opening cysteine and the closing phenylalanine or tryptophan. Each record gives: V gene, D gene, clone size, J gene, CDR3 DNA, CDR3 protein. A D gene is named only where the DNA matches it firmly. Rows give clone size only sometimes, using once, few, many, or a class for an expanded clone.

TRBV18,TRBD1,-,TRBJ1-2,TGTGCCAGCTCACAAGGGACAGGGGTATCCGGCTACACCTTC,CASSQGTGVSGYTF
TRBV28,-,-,TRBJ1-5,TGTGCCAGCAGACCGGCTAACAGGGACGAGCAGCCCCAGCATTTT,CASRPANRDEQPQHF
TRBV6-5,TRBD1,-,TRBJ2-1,TGTGCCAGCACGTCGGGACAGAGATTTTACAATGAGCAGTTCTTC,CASTSGQRFYNEQFF
TRBV7-9,-,-,TRBJ2-7,TGTGCCAGCAGCCATATTAGCGGATACGAGCAGTACTTC,CASSHISGYEQYF
TRBV9,TRBD2,-,TRBJ2-4,TGTGCCAGCAGCACAGACGCAGGGAGGGTCGTTGTTCAGTACTTC,CASSTDAGRVVVQYF
TRBV7-8,TRBD2,-,TRBJ2-7,TGTGCCAGCAGCTTGCGGGAGGTCTCCTACGAGCAGTACTTC,CASSLREVSYEQYF
TRBV7-2,TRBD2,-,TRBJ2-1,TGTGCCAGCAGCTTAGATGCGGGAGCGACCTCCTACAATGAGCAGTTCTTC,CASSLDAGATSYNEQFF
TRBV18,-,-,TRBJ1-1,TGTGCCAGCTCACCAAGTAAGGGGCCCAACACTGAAGCTTTCTTT,CASSPSKGPNTEAFF
TRBV5-1,-,-,TRBJ1-1,TGCGCCAGCAGCTTGGGAACAGGGCTCTGGGGCACTGAAGCTTTCTTT,CASSLGTGLWGTEAFF
TRBV7-2,-,-,TRBJ2-2,TGTGCCAGCAGCTTAGGGAGACTGTTGAACACCGGGGAGCTGTTTTTT,CASSLGRLLNTGELFF
TRBV30,-,-,TRBJ1-1,TGTGCCTGGAGTGTATCCAGGAACACTGAAGCTTTCTTT,CAWSVSRNTEAFF
TRBV5-4,-,-,TRBJ2-1,TGTGCCAGCAGCAGAGGAGGGACGTCTAATGAGCAGTTCTTC,CASSRGGTSNEQFF
TRBV5-1,TRBD1,-,TRBJ1-1,TGCGCCAGCAGCTTTGGACAGGCCGAAACTATGAACACTGAAGCTTTCTTT,CASSFGQAETMNTEAFF
TRBV7-9,TRBD1,-,TRBJ2-3,TGTGCCAGCAGCTTAAGTTTCTTGGGACAGGGGGCTTCAGATACGCAGTATTTT,CASSLSFLGQGASDTQYF
TRBV19,-,-,TRBJ1-5,TGTGCCAGTAGTGACCAGGGAACCTACAGCAATCAGCCCCAGCATTTT,CASSDQGTYSNQPQHF
TRBV7-3,TRBD1,-,TRBJ2-5,TGTGCCAGCAGCGTCGACAGGGGGCTTGAGACCCAGTACTTC,CASSVDRGLETQYF
TRBV9,-,-,TRBJ1-6,TGTGCCAGCAGCATCAGGGATAACAATTCACCCCTCCACTTT,CASSIRDNNSPLHF
TRBV7-2,-,few,TRBJ2-5,TGTGCCAGCAGCCAGCGGCAGCTACATGAGACCCAGTACTTC,CASSQRQLHETQYF
TRBV28,-,-,TRBJ1-5,TGTGCCAGCAGCTCCGACAAGTACAATCAGCCCCAGCATTTT,CASSSDKYNQPQHF
TRBV7-9,TRBD1,-,TRBJ1-5,TGTGCCAGCAGCTCTGGACAGGGACGTAGTCAGCCCCAGCATTTT,CASSSGQGRSQPQHF
TRBV24-1,-,-,TRBJ2-3,TGTGCCACTCGCGGGAGCACAGATACGCAGTATTTT,CATRGSTDTQYF
TRBV4-1,TRBD1,-,TRBJ1-4,TGCGCCAGCAGCCAGTTCCAGGGGGCAACTAATGAAAAACTGTTTTTT,CASSQFQGATNEKLFF
TRBV28,TRBD1,-,TRBJ1-5,TGTGCCAGCAGTAACAGGGGCCTTGGCAATCAGCCCCAGCATTTT,CASSNRGLGNQPQHF
TRBV5-1,TRBD1,-,TRBJ2-5,TGCGCCAGCAGACAGAACACAGGGGTTCGGGAGACCCAGTACTTC,CASRQNTGVRETQYF
TRBV9,-,-,TRBJ2-2,TGTGCCAGCAGCGTACTACAGGGCGGCACCGGGGAGCTGTTTTTT,CASSVLQGGTGELFF
TRBV9,TRBD2,-,TRBJ2-3,TGTGCCAGCAGCGTAGCTATAGGGACTAGCGGGAAAAGGGATACGCAGTATTTT,CASSVAIGTSGKRDTQYF
TRBV5-1,-,-,TRBJ1-6,TGCGCCAGCAGCTCACGAGAGGCACGGGTTAATTCACCCCTCCACTTT,CASSSREARVNSPLHF
TRBV28,TRBD1,once,TRBJ1-6,TGTGCCAGCAGTTCTCGGGACAGGGGCTCCTATAATTCACCCCTCCACTTT,CASSSRDRGSYNSPLHF